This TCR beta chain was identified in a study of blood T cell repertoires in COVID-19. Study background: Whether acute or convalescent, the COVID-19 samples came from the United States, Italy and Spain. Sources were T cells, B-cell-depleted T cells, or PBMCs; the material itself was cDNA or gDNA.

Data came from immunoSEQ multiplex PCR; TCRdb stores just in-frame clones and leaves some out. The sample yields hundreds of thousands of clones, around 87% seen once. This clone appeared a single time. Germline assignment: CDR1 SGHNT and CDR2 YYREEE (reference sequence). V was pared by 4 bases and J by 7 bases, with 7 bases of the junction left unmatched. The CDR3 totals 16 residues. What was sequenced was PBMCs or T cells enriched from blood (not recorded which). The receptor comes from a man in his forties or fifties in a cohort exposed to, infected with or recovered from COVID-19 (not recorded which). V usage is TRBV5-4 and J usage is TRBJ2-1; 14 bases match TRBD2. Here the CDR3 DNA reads TGTGCCAGCAGCCCCGGTGGGACTAGCGGGAGAAATGAGCAGTTCTTC. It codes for CASSPGGTSGRNEQFF.